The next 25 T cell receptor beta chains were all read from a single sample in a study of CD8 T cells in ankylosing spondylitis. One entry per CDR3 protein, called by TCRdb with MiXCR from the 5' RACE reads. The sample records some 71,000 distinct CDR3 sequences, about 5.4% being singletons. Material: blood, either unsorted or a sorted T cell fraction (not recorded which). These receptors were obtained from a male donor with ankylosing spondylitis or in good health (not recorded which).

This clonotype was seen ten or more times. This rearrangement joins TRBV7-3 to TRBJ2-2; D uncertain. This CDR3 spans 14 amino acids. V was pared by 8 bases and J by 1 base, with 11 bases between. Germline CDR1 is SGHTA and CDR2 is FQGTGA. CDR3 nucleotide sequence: TGTGCCAGCGCCCGGTCGGGGAACACCGGGGAGCTGTTTTTT. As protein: CASARSGNTGELFF.

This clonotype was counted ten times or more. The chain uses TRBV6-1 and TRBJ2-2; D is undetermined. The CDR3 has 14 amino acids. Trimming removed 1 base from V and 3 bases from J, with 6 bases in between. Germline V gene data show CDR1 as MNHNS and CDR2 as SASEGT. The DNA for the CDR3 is TGTGCCAGCAGTGAAGGGAGCGACACCGGGGAGCTGTTTTTT. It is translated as CASSEGSDTGELFF.

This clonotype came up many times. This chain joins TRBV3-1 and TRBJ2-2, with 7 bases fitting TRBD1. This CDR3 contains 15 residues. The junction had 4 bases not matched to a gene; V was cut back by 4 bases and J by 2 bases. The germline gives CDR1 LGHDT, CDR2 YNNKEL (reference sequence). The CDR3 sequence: CASSRGQANTGELFF. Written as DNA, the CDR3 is TGTGCCAGCAGCCGCGGACAGGCAAACACCGGGGAGCTGTTTTTT.

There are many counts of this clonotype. CDR3: CASSLGPTGVNEQFF. The CDR3 DNA is TGTGCCAGCAGCTTAGGACCGACAGGGGTGAATGAGCAGTTCTTC. This chain links TRBV11-2 with TRBJ2-1; 8 bases align to TRBD1. Germline CDR1 is SGHAT and CDR2 is FQNNGV. J gave up 7 bases and V 1 base, and 6 bases lay outside the gene matches. The CDR3 sequence is 15 residues long.

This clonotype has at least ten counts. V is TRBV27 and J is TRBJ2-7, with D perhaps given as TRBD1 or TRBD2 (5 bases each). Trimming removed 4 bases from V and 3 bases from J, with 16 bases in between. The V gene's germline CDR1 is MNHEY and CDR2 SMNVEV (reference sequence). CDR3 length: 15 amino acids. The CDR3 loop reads CASSSLGVGSYEQYF. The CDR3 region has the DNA TGTGCCAGCAGTTCCTTGGGGGTTGGGAGCTACGAGCAGTACTTC.

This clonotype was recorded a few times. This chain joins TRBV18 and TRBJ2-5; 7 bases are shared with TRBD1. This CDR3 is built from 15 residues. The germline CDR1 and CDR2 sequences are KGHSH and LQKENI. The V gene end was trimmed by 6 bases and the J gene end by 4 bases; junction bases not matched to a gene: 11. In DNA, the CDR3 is TGTGCCAGCTCCCTCGGGACAGAATTAAGAGAGACCCAGTACTTC. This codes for CASSLGTELRETQYF.

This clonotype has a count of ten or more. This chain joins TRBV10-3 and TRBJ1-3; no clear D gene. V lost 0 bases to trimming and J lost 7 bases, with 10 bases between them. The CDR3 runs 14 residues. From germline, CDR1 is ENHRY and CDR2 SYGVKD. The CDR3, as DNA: TGTGCCATCAGTGAGTCGACCCAAGGGAACACCATATATTTT. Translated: CAISESTQGNTIYF.

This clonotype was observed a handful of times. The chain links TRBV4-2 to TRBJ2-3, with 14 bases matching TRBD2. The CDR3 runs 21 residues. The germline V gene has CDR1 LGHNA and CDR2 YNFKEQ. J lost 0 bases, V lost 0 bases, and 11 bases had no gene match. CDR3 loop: CASSQEGTSGTSGGSTDTQYF. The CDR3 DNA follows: TGTGCCAGCAGCCAAGAGGGTACCTCCGGGACTAGCGGGGGAAGCACAGATACGCAGTATTTT.

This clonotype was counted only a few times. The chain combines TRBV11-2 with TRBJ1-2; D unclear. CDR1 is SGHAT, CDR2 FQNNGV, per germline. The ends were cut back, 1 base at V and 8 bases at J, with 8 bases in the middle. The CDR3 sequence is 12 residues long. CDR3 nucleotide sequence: TGTGCCAGCAGCTTAGTGCGTGGCGGCTACACCTTC. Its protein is CASSLVRGGYTF.

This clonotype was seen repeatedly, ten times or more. The CDR3 nucleotides read TGCAGCGTTGTATGGGGGGAAAAGAACACCGGGGAGCTGTTTTTT. Residues: CSVVWGEKNTGELFF. The chain joins TRBV29-1 to TRBJ2-2; weak D call: TRBD2 (6 bases). With 4 bases removed from V and 1 base from J, the gap between germline ends came to 13 bases. CDR3 length: 15 residues. Germline V gives CDR1 SQVTM, CDR2 ANQGSEA.

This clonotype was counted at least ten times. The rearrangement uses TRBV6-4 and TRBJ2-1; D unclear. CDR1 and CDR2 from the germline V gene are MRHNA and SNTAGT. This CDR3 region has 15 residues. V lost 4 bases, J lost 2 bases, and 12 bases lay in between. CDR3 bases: TGTGCCAGCAGTGCAATTGGCTACCCCTACAATGAGCAGTTCTTC. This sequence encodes CASSAIGYPYNEQFF.

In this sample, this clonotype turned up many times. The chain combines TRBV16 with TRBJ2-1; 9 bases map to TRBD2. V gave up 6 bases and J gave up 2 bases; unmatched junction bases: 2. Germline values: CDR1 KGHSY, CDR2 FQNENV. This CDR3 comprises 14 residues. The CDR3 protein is CASRRGGPYNEQFF. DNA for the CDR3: TGTGCCAGCAGGCGGGGGGGCCCCTACAATGAGCAGTTCTTC.

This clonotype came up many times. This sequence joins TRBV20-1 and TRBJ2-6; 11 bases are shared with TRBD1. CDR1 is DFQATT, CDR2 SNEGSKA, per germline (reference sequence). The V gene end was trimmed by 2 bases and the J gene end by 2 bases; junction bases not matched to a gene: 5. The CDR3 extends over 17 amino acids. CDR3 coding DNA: TGCAGTGCTAGAACGGGACAGGGGGGAGCTGGGGCCAACGTCCTGACTTTC. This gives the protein CSARTGQGGAGANVLTF.

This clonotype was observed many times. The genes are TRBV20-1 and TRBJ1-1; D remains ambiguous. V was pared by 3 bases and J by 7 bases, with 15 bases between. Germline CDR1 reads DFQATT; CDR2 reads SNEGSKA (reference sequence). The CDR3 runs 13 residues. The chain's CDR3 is CSARSPGKGEAFF. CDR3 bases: TGCAGTGCTAGGTCCCCCGGCAAGGGTGAAGCTTTCTTT.

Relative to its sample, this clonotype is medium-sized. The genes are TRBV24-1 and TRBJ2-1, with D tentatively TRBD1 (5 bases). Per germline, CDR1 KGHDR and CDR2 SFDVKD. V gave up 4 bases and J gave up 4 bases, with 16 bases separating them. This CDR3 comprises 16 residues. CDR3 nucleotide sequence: TGTGCCACCAGTGAAGGACCAGGGAACTCTTACAATGAGCAGTTCTTC. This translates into CATSEGPGNSYNEQFF.

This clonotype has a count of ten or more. The CDR3 spells CASSSSRGGYNEQFF. Here the CDR3 DNA reads TGTGCCAGCAGCTCCTCACGGGGGGGATACAATGAGCAGTTCTTC. The gene calls are TRBV7-4 and TRBJ2-1, with 8 bases lining up with TRBD2. CDR3 size: 15 residues. CDR1 is SGHVT, CDR2 SQSDAQ, per germline. V was clipped by 4 bases and J by 4 bases; unmatched bases: 6.

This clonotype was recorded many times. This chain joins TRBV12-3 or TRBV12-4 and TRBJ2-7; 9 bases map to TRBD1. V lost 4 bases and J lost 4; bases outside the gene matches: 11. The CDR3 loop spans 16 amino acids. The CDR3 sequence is CASSSRSGTGNYEQYF. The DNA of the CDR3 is TGTGCCAGCAGTTCCCGCTCCGGGACAGGGAATTACGAGCAGTACTTC.

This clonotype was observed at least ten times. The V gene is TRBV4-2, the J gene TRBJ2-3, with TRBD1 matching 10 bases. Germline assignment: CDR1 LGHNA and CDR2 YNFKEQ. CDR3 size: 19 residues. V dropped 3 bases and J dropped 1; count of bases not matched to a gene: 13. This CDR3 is CASSHDLTGGDWRTDTQYF. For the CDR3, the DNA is TGTGCCAGCAGCCATGACCTGACAGGGGGCGACTGGCGCACAGATACGCAGTATTTT.

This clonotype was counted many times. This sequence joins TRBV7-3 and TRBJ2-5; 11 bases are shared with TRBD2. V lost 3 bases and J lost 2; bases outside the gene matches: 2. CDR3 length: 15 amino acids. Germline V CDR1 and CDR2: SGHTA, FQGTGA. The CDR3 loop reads CASSFVAGGQETQYF. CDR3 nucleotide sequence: TGTGCCAGCAGCTTTGTAGCGGGGGGGCAAGAGACCCAGTACTTC.

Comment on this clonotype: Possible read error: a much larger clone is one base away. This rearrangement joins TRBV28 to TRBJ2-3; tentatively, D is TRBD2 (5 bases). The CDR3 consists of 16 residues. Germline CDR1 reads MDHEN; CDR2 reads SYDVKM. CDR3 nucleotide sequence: TGTGCCAGCGGTTTAGTCGCTAGCTTAAGCACAGATACGCAGTATTTT. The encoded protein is CASGLVASLSTDTQYF.

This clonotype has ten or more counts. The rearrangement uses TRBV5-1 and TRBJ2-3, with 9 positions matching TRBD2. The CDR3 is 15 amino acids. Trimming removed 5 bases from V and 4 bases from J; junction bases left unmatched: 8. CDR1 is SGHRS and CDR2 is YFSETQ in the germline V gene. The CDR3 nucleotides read TGCGCCAGCAGTGAGCGGGGGGCCGGGGCAGATACGCAGTATTTT. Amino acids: CASSERGAGADTQYF.

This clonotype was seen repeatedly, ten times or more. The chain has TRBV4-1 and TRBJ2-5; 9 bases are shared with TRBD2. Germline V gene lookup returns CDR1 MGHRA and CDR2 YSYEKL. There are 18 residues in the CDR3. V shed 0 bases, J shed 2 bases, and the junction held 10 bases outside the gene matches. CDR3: CASSQDLGASGAQETQYF. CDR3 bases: TGCGCCAGCAGCCAAGATCTAGGGGCTAGCGGGGCACAAGAGACCCAGTACTTC.

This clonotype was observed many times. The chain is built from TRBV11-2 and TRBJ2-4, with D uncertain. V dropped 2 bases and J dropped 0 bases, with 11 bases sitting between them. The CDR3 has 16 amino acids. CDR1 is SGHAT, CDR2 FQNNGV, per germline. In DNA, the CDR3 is TGTGCCAGCAGCTTAAGGGTCGCCCTAGCCAAAAACATTCAGTACTTC. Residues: CASSLRVALAKNIQYF.

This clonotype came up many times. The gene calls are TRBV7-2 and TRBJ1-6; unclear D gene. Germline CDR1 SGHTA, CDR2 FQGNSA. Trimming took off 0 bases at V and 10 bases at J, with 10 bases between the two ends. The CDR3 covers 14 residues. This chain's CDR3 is CASSLAGENSPLHF. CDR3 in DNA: TGTGCCAGCAGCTTAGCGGGAGAGAACTCACCCCTCCACTTT. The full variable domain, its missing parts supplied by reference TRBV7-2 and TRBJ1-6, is GAGVSQSPSNKVTEKGKDVELRCDPISGHTALYWYRQSLGQGLEFLIYFQGNSAPDKSGLPSDRFSAERTGGSVSTLTIQRTQQEDSAVYLCASSLAGENSPLHFGNGTRLTVT.

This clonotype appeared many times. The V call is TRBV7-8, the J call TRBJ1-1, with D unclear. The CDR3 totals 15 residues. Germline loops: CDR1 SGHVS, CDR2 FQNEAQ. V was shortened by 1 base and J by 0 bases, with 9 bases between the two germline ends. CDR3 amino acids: CASSLEAGMNTEAFF. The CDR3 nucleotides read TGTGCCAGCAGCTTAGAGGCGGGAATGAACACTGAAGCTTTCTTT.